The rows below give T cell receptor beta chains drawn from one sample of a study of OX40 agonist ivuxolimab in advanced cancers. Using immunoSEQ multiplex PCR, the repertoire was profiled, and TCRdb retains in-frame clones only, with some absent. Of about 31,000 clones in the sample, around 87% were seen once. The sample was CD4+ or CD8+ T cells sorted from blood, taken in a trial of the OX40 agonist ivuxolimab. The receptor set was obtained from an adult with an advanced solid tumor such as melanoma, head and neck, liver or kidney cancer. Each CDR3 is given with its conserved first and last residue. The size of a clone is reported for some rows only, either as once, few or many, or as a class for expanded clones.

V gene: TRBV7-9; clone size: .; J gene: TRBJ2-1; CDR3 protein: CASSLSGGIRLGEQFF
V gene: TRBV7-6; clone size: .; J gene: TRBJ2-5; CDR3 protein: CASSKRRGLAGLSETQYF
V gene: TRBV2; clone size: .; J gene: TRBJ1-1; CDR3 protein: CASSEVGGTEAFF
V gene: TRBV10-2; clone size: .; J gene: TRBJ1-5; CDR3 protein: CASSDSQGGQPQHF
V gene: TRBV10-3; clone size: few; J gene: TRBJ2-2; CDR3 protein: CAISENLSTGELFF
V gene: TRBV7-9; clone size: few; J gene: TRBJ2-1; CDR3 protein: CASSFVADFNEQFF
V gene: TRBV11-3; clone size: .; J gene: TRBJ2-1; CDR3 protein: CASSLGFLYEQFF
V gene: TRBV2; clone size: .; J gene: TRBJ1-5; CDR3 protein: CASKEVSQTPQHF
V gene: TRBV9; clone size: .; J gene: TRBJ2-1; CDR3 protein: CASSVDPYAASGRGEQFF
V gene: TRBV19; clone size: .; J gene: TRBJ2-2; CDR3 protein: CASSPRSTTNTGELFF
V gene: TRBV5-4; clone size: .; J gene: TRBJ1-1; CDR3 protein: CASSLEGGRPAFF
V gene: TRBV6-5; clone size: .; J gene: TRBJ2-1; CDR3 protein: CASSSRTGGSYNEQFF
V gene: TRBV5-4; clone size: .; J gene: TRBJ2-1; CDR3 protein: CASSPLTSGRARNEQFF
V gene: TRBV6-1; clone size: .; J gene: TRBJ2-7; CDR3 protein: CASRGGQTGTYEQYF
V gene: TRBV15; clone size: .; J gene: TRBJ2-3; CDR3 protein: CATSTQGSTDTQYF
V gene: TRBV6-5; clone size: .; J gene: TRBJ2-7; CDR3 protein: CASRWGRATYEQYF
V gene: TRBV5-1; clone size: once; J gene: TRBJ2-2; CDR3 protein: CASSSSGRGTGELFF
V gene: TRBV18; clone size: .; J gene: TRBJ2-2; CDR3 protein: CASSRGQVTGELFF
V gene: TRBV2; clone size: .; J gene: TRBJ1-5; CDR3 protein: CASSTGYQPQHF
V gene: TRBV11-3; clone size: medium-sized; J gene: TRBJ2-2; CDR3 protein: CASSLGVGNTGELFF
V gene: TRBV5-1; clone size: .; J gene: TRBJ2-3; CDR3 protein: CASSLAKVGDTQYF
V gene: TRBV6-1; clone size: .; J gene: TRBJ2-1; CDR3 protein: CASSEGRGAGVQFF
V gene: TRBV5-4; clone size: .; J gene: TRBJ2-1; CDR3 protein: CASSFDPGAANEQFF
V gene: TRBV18; clone size: .; J gene: TRBJ1-4; CDR3 protein: CASSPGQAATNEKLFF
V gene: TRBV7-2; clone size: .; J gene: TRBJ1-1; CDR3 protein: CASSLLGITNTEAFF
V gene: TRBV19; clone size: once; J gene: TRBJ2-6; CDR3 protein: CASSMSSSGANVLTF
V gene: TRBV27; clone size: .; J gene: TRBJ2-5; CDR3 protein: CASSLSPLAGRETQYF
V gene: TRBV6-5; clone size: .; J gene: TRBJ1-5; CDR3 protein: CASSFDVSNQPQHF
V gene: TRBV19; clone size: .; J gene: TRBJ2-2; CDR3 protein: CASSIRWGTGELFF
V gene: TRBV15; clone size: .; J gene: TRBJ2-5; CDR3 protein: CATSRWGEQETQYF
V gene: TRBV27; clone size: .; J gene: TRBJ1-5; CDR3 protein: CASRPNGGGNQPQHF
V gene: TRBV7-2; clone size: once; J gene: TRBJ2-1; CDR3 protein: CASSLSHMAGFSYNEQFF
V gene: TRBV2; clone size: medium-sized; J gene: TRBJ2-1; CDR3 protein: CASSINEQFF
V gene: TRBV19; clone size: .; J gene: TRBJ2-2; CDR3 protein: CASSIVVGSTGELFF
V gene: TRBV7-7; clone size: .; J gene: TRBJ2-2; CDR3 protein: CASSLGLVTGELFF
V gene: TRBV2; clone size: .; J gene: TRBJ2-5; CDR3 protein: CASSVNFQETQYF
V gene: TRBV7-9; clone size: .; J gene: TRBJ2-5; CDR3 protein: CASSLTSGQGESETQYF
V gene: TRBV6-5; clone size: .; J gene: TRBJ2-1; CDR3 protein: CASTRGFLNEQFF